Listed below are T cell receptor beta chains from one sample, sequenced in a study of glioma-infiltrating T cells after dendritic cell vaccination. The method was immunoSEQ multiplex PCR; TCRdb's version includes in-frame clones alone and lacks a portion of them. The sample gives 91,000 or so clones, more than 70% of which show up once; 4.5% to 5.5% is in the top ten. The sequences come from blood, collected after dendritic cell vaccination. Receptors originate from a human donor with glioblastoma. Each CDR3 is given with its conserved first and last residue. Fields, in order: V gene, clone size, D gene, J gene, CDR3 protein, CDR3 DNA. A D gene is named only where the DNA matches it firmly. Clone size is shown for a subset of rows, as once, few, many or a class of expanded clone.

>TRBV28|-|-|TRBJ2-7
CASRETGRKGYEQYF
TGTGCCAGCAGAGAAACAGGGAGAAAAGGCTACGAGCAGTACTTC
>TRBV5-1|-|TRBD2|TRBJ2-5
CASSFGGGGQETQYF
TGCGCCAGCAGCTTCGGCGGGGGGGGCCAAGAGACCCAGTACTTC
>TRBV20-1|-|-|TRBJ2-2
CSVTNTGELFF
TGCAGTGTAACGAACACCGGGGAGCTGTTTTTT
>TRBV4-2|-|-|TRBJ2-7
CASSQGLNSYEQYF
TGTGCCAGCAGCCAAGGTCTAAACTCCTACGAGCAGTACTTC
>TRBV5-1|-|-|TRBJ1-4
CASSLDAGARLNEKLFF
TGCGCCAGCAGCTTGGATGCAGGGGCCAGATTAAATGAAAAACTGTTTTTT
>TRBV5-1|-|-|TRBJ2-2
CASSLEGVDGELFF
TGCGCCAGCAGCTTGGAGGGGGTAGACGGGGAGCTGTTTTTT
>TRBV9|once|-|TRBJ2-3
CASSVVTDRGDTQYF
TGTGCCAGCAGCGTAGTAACCGACCGAGGGGATACGCAGTATTTT
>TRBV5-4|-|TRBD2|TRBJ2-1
CASSRGGRAGDNEQFF
TGTGCCAGCAGTCGTGGGGGGCGAGCGGGAGACAATGAGCAGTTCTTC
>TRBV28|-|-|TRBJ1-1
CASSGSNTEAFF
TGTGCCAGTTCGGGGTCTAACACTGAAGCTTTCTTT
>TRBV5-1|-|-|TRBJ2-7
CASSLAGTHSYEQYF
TGCGCCAGCAGCTTGGCCGGGACTCACTCCTACGAGCAGTACTTC
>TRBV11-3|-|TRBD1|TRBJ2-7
CASSFGTGISYEQYF
TGTGCCAGCAGCTTTGGGACAGGGATTTCCTACGAGCAGTACTTC
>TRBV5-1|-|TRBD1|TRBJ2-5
CASSRDRVGETQYF
TGCGCCAGCAGCCGGGACAGGGTGGGGGAGACCCAGTACTTC
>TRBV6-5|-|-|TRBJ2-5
CASSYSRGTQYF
TGTGCCAGCAGTTACTCTCGGGGGACCCAGTACTTC
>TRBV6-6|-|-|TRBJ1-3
CASSRPDVRAGNTIYF
TGTGCCAGCAGCCGCCCGGATGTCAGGGCTGGAAACACCATATATTTT
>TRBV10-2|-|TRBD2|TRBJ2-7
CASSEGGRAMDEQYF
TGCGCCAGCAGTGAGGGGGGGAGGGCCATGGACGAGCAGTACTTC
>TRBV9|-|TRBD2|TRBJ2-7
CASSQGPSGYYEQYF
TGTGCCAGCAGCCAAGGTCCTAGCGGTTACTACGAGCAGTACTTC
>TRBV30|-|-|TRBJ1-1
CAWTARQNTEAFF
TGTGCCTGGACTGCCAGACAAAACACTGAAGCTTTCTTT
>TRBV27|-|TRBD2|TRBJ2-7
CASSLTGLARYEQYF
TGTGCCAGCAGTTTAACGGGACTAGCGAGATACGAGCAGTACTTC
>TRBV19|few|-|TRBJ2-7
CASSIGELSYEQYF
TGTGCCAGTAGTATAGGCGAGCTCTCCTACGAGCAGTACTTC
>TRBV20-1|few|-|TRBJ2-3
CSVLSADTQYF
TGCAGTGTCCTGAGCGCAGATACGCAGTATTTT
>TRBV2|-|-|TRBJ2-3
CASTLGGAADTQYF
TGTGCCAGCACCTTGGGGGGGGCCGCAGATACGCAGTATTTT
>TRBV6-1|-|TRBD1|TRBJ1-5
CASSGNRGGDQPQHF
TGTGCCAGCAGTGGAAACAGGGGAGGAGATCAGCCCCAGCATTTT
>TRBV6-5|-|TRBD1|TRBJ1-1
CASNLQGMNTEAFF
TGTGCCAGCAACCTACAGGGGATGAACACTGAAGCTTTCTTT
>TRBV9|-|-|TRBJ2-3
CASSAVLGDTQYF
TGTGCCAGCAGCGCCGTACTTGGAGATACGCAGTATTTT
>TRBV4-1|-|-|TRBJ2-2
CASSQAANTGELFF
TGCGCCAGCAGCCAGGCTGCGAACACCGGGGAGCTGTTTTTT
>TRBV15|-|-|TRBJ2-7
CATSRVVAGEQYF
TGTGCCACCAGCAGAGTGGTGGCGGGAGAGCAGTACTTC
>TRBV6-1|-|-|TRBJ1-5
CASSEQGSQPQHF
TGTGCCAGCAGTGAACAGGGTAGTCAGCCCCAGCATTTT
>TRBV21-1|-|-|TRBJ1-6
CASSKGRRSSYNSPLHF
TGTGCCAGCAGCAAAGGCAGGAGGAGCTCCTATAATTCACCCCTCCACTTT
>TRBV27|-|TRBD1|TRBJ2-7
CASTLAGTGRTYEQYF
TGTGCCAGCACCCTAGCCGGGACAGGGAGAACCTACGAGCAGTACTTC
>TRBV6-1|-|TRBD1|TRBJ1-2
CASSEGTGRYGYTF
TGTGCCAGCAGTGAGGGGACAGGGAGGTACGGCTACACCTTC
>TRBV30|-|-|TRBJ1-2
CAWARPGSRGNGYTF
TGTGCCTGGGCCAGACCGGGATCACGAGGCAATGGCTACACCTTC
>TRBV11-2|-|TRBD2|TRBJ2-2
CASSKLAGVIGELFF
TGTGCCAGCAGCAAACTAGCGGGAGTCATCGGGGAGCTGTTTTTT
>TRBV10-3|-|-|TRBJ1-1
CAIREDRLNTEAFF
TGTGCCATCAGGGAGGACAGACTGAACACTGAAGCTTTCTTT
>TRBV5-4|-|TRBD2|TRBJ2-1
CASSRRAGGSYNEQFF
TGTGCCAGCAGCCGTAGAGCGGGGGGTTCGTACAATGAGCAGTTCTTC
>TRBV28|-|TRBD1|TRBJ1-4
CASGTATNEKLFF
TGTGCCAGCGGGACAGCAACTAATGAAAAACTGTTTTTT
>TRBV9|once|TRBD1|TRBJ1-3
CASSPSGDRWRSGNTIYF
TGTGCCAGCAGCCCAAGTGGGGACAGGTGGCGGTCTGGAAACACCATATATTTT
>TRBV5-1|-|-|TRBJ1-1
CASSSGDLRNTEAFF
TGCGCCAGCAGCTCGGGGGATCTGCGGAACACTGAAGCTTTCTTT
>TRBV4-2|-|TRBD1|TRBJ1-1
CASSREQGAGTEAFF
TGTGCCAGCAGCCGGGAACAGGGGGCAGGGACTGAAGCTTTCTTT
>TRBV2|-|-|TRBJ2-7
CASSEDRDSGIYEQYF
TGTGCCAGCAGTGAAGATCGGGATTCGGGAATCTACGAGCAGTACTTC
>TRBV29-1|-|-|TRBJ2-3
CSVNREPAGDTQYF
TGCAGCGTTAACAGGGAACCCGCGGGAGATACGCAGTATTTT
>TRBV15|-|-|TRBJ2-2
CATSRGRGSPGELFF
TGTGCCACCAGCAGAGGGCGAGGGTCCCCCGGGGAGCTGTTTTTT
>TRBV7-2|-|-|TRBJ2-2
CASSQTAGTTGELFF
TGTGCCAGCAGCCAAACGGCGGGAACCACCGGGGAGCTGTTTTTT
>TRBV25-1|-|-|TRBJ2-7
CASSESGGPYEQYF
TGTGCCAGCAGTGAGAGTGGAGGGCCCTACGAGCAGTACTTC
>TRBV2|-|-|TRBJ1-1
CASMYRKAFF
TGTGCCAGCATGTACAGGAAAGCTTTCTTT
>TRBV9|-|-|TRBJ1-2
CASSVAYSYGYTF
TGTGCCAGCAGCGTAGCTTACAGCTATGGCTACACCTTC
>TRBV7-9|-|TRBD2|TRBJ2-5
CASSLALAGQETQYF
TGTGCCAGCAGCTTAGCCCTAGCGGGGCAAGAGACCCAGTACTTC
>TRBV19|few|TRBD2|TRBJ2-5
CASSISGGETQYF
TGTGCCAGTAGTATATCGGGAGGGGAGACCCAGTACTTC
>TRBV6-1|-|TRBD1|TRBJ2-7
CASSEDRGDWGYEQYF
TGTGCCAGCAGCGAAGACAGGGGCGATTGGGGCTACGAGCAGTACTTC
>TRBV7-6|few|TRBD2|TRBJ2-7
CASSLAPGTSGVYEQYF
TGTGCCAGCAGCTTAGCCCCTGGGACTAGCGGGGTCTACGAGCAGTACTTC
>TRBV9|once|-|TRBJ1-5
CASSVSATSGAQHF
TGTGCCAGCAGCGTATCGGCGACTAGCGGGGCCCAGCATTTT
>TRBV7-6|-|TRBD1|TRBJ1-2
CASSLSLGTGHGYTF
TGTGCCAGCAGCTTAAGTTTAGGGACAGGGCATGGCTACACCTTC
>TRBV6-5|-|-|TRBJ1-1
CASSYLARPTEAFF
TGTGCCAGCAGTTACCTCGCCAGGCCCACTGAAGCTTTCTTT